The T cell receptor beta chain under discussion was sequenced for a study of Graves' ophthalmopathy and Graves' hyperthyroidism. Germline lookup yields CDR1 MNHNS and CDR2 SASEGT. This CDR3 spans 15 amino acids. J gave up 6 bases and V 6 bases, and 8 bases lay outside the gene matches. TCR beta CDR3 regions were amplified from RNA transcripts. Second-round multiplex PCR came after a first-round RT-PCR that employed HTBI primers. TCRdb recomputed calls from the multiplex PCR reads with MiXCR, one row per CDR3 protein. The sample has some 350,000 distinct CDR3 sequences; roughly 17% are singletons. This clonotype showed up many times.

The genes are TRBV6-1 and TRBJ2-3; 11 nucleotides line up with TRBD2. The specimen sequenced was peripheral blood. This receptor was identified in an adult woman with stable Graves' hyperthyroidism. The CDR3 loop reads CASSFLAGGEDTQYF. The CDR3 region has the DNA TGTGCCAGCAGCTTTCTAGCGGGAGGAGAGGATACGCAGTATTTT.